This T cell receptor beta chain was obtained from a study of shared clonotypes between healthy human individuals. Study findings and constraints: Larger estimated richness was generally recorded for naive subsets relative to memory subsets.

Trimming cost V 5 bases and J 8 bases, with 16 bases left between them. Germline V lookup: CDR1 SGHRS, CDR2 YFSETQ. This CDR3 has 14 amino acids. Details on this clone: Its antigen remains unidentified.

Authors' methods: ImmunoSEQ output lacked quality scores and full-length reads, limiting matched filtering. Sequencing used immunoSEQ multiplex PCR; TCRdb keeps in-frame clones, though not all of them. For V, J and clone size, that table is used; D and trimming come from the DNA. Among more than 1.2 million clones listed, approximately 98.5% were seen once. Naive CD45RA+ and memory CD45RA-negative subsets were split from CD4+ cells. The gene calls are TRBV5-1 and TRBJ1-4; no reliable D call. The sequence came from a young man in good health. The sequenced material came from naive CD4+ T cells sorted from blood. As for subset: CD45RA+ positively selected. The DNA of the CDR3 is TGCGCCAGCAGTTACAGACCAGGTAGCGAAAAACTGTTTTTT. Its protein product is CASSYRPGSEKLFF.